This paragraph covers one TCR beta chain sequence. The antigen is undetermined. These data originate in a study of naive and memory T cell subsets. Ligated cDNA underwent four rounds of PCR with nested alpha and beta constant region primers and SP2. TCRdb ran MiXCR on the 5' RACE reads and lists one entry per CDR3 protein. The sample lists about 62,000 distinct CDR3 sequences, more than 6.5% occurring once. Study-wide findings and caveats: This RNA-based method may be sensitive to activation-related transcript changes.

A UMI-containing oligonucleotide was joined by 3' ligation to the TCR cDNA template. Whole-blood samples were roughly 2.3 ml of peripheral blood from healthy adult volunteers. Reverse transcription used DNase-treated unsorted total RNA, aiming for roughly 1 to 1,100 ng. This TCR derives from a female donor in good health.

CDR3 coding DNA: TGTGCCAGCAGTTACTACGGGGGGGCGGGAGAGACCCAGTACTTC. Its protein is CASSYYGGAGETQYF. The rearrangement uses TRBV6-5 and TRBJ2-5; 8 positions agree with TRBD2. Germline trimming cut 1 base from V and 4 bases from J; bases unmatched to any gene: 5. This CDR3 comprises 15 residues. Germline CDR1 and CDR2: MNHEY and SVGAGI.